Presented here are 15 T cell receptor beta chains from one specimen sequenced in a study of blood T cell repertoires in COVID-19. TCRdb keeps only in-frame clones here, not all; method: immunoSEQ multiplex PCR. Found here are about 250,000 clones, about 82% of them singletons; the top ten hold roughly 5.3%. Sequencing was carried out using peripheral blood. These receptors were collected from a man in his forties or fifties with COVID-19, enrolled during active disease.

This clone was seen a single time. The chain couples TRBV9 to TRBJ2-4; TRBD2 aligns across 13 bases. The V gene end was trimmed by 0 bases and the J gene end by 0 bases; junction bases not matched to a gene: 3. Germline V gene lookup returns CDR1 SGDLS and CDR2 YYNGEE. CDR3 length: 18 amino acids. CDR3 residues: CASSVELAGGLAKNIQYF. The CDR3 DNA reads as TGTGCCAGCAGCGTAGAACTAGCGGGGGGGTTAGCCAAAAACATTCAGTACTTC.

V and J are TRBV5-5 and TRBJ1-2; 10 bases line up with TRBD1. CDR1 and CDR2 (germline): SGHKS, YYEKEE (reference sequence). Trimming at V came to 4 bases and at J to 7 bases, leaving 13 bases not matched to a gene. CDR3 length: 16 residues. The DNA of the CDR3 is TGTGCCAGCAGCCACGAAATAAGGACAGGGGGTCGTGGCTACACCTTC. Translation: CASSHEIRTGGRGYTF. Drawing the rest from reference TRBV5-5 and TRBJ1-2, the complete variable domain is DAGVTQSPTHLIKTRGQQVTLRCSPISGHKSVSWYQQVLGQGPQFIFQYYEKEERGRGNFPDRFSARQFPNYSSELNVNALLLGDSALYLCASSHEIRTGGRGYTFGSGTRLTVV.

J is TRBJ1-4 and V is TRBV7-6, with a tentative D call TRBD1 (5 bases). This CDR3 region has 15 residues. Germline CDR1 is SGHVS and CDR2 is FNYEAQ. V gave up 3 bases and J gave up 3 bases, with 11 bases separating them. CDR3 sequence reads: CASSLQGMANEKLFF. CDR3 coding DNA: TGTGCCAGCAGCTTGCAGGGAATGGCTAATGAAAAACTGTTTTTT.

The DNA of the CDR3 is TGCGCCAGCAGCCCTAGAGGGAATCAGGCTAATGAAAAACTGTTTTTT. Translation gives CASSPRGNQANEKLFF. The chain carries TRBV4-1 and TRBJ1-4; D is undetermined. V lost 4 bases and J lost 3, with 15 bases in between. The germline gives CDR1 MGHRA, CDR2 YSYEKL. This CDR3 region has 16 residues.

The rearrangement joins TRBV10-1 to TRBJ1-4, with D possibly matching TRBD1 (5 bases). Germline CDR1 is WNHNN and CDR2 is SYGVQD (reference sequence). The CDR3 has 15 amino acids. V lost 0 bases and J 7 bases, leaving 12 bases between the germline ends. The CDR3 DNA follows: TGCGCCAGCAGTGAGTCATCGGGGGAGGCTGAAAAACTGTTTTTT. It translates to CASSESSGEAEKLFF.

On this clone: The same CDR3 arises from other DNA sequences in this sample as well. The rearrangement links TRBV30 to TRBJ1-5; a possible D gene is TRBD1 (5 bases). The CDR3 spans 14 residues. The germline V gene has CDR1 GTSNPN and CDR2 SVGIG (reference sequence). V was trimmed by 2 bases and J by 2 bases, leaving 10 bases between them. The CDR3 is CAWSRGGGNQPQHF. The CDR3 region has the DNA TGTGCCTGGAGTCGGGGGGGAGGCAATCAGCCCCAGCATTTT.

This chain joins TRBV6-5 and TRBJ2-1, with 9 bases aligning to TRBD1. Germline CDR1 MNHEY, CDR2 SVGAGI. This CDR3 contains 12 residues. V was clipped by 6 bases and J by 10 bases; unmatched bases: 4. CDR3 bases: TGTGCCAGCAGGACAGGGGGTGGAGAGCAGTTCTTC. This encodes CASRTGGGEQFF.

The chain joins TRBV6-5 to TRBJ2-1; TRBD1 matches 9 bases. The CDR3 consists of 15 residues. With V trimmed by 6 bases and J by 4 bases, 7 bases remained unmatched. CDR1 is MNHEY and CDR2 is SVGAGI in the germline V gene. The CDR3 is CASRSGTGIYNEQFF. The CDR3 bases are TGTGCCAGCAGGTCCGGGACAGGGATATACAATGAGCAGTTCTTC.

The rearrangement joins TRBV11-2 to TRBJ1-3; D is perhaps TRBD1 (5 bases). Per the germline V gene, CDR1 is SGHAT and CDR2 is FQNNGV. The V end was cut by 8 bases, the J end by 2 bases, with 10 bases between. The CDR3 extends over 13 amino acids. The CDR3 loop reads CASSQGAGNTIYF. The CDR3 DNA follows: TGTGCCAGCTCGCAGGGTGCTGGAAACACCATATATTTT.

This sequence joins TRBV10-3 and TRBJ1-5, with D possibly matching TRBD1 (5 bases). Germline V gene data show CDR1 as ENHRY and CDR2 as SYGVKD. There are 14 residues in the CDR3. The germline V and J ends were trimmed by 2 bases and 6 bases, with 11 bases remaining between them. Written as DNA, the CDR3 is TGTGCCATCAGTGAGGGGGGGTACGGTCAGCCCCAGCATTTT. This translates into CAISEGGYGQPQHF.

This chain joins TRBV4-2 and TRBJ2-2; 9 bases map to TRBD1. Germline V CDR1 and CDR2: LGHNA, YNFKEQ. Trimming cost V 0 bases and J 6 bases; bases outside gene matches: 5. This CDR3 spans 16 amino acids. CDR3 region: CASSQDRGQGSGELFF. The CDR3 DNA reads as TGTGCCAGCAGCCAAGATCGGGGACAGGGATCCGGGGAGCTGTTTTTT.

V gene TRBV7-9 combines with J gene TRBJ2-7, with D possibly TRBD2 on 7 matching bases. CDR3 length: 15 residues. Trimming removed 2 bases from V and 2 bases from J, with 13 bases in between. Germline V lookup: CDR1 SEHNR, CDR2 FQNEAQ (reference sequence). In nucleotides, the CDR3 is TGTGCCAGCAGCTTACTCGGGGGGCCCACCTACGAGCAGTACTTC. Amino acids: CASSLLGGPTYEQYF. The variable domain in full, completed from reference TRBV7-9 and TRBJ2-7, reads DTGVSQNPRHKITKRGQNVTFRCDPISEHNRLYWYRQTLGQGPEFLTYFQNEAQLEKSRLLSDRFSAERPKGSFSTLEIQRTEQGDSAMYLCASSLLGGPTYEQYFGPGTRLTVT.

This clone was seen a few times. The chain has TRBV29-1 and TRBJ2-5; the D is unclear. There are 11 residues in the CDR3. The germline V gene encodes CDR1 SQVTM and CDR2 ANQGSEA. V lost 7 bases, J lost 3 bases, and 9 bases lay in between. The CDR3 DNA reads TGCAGCGCGGAATCAGAAGAGACCCAGTACTTC. It yields the protein CSAESEETQYF.

The chain uses TRBV21-1 and TRBJ2-2; the table's TRBD2 call for D was not verified on the DNA. TRBV21-1 is shown as a pseudogene. This CDR3 has 19 residues. CDR3 in DNA: TGTGCCAGCAGCAAACTCTTCCGGGGACAGCGGGGGGACACCGGGGAGCTGTTTTTT. It translates to CASSKLFRGQRGDTGELFF.

The chain recombines TRBV6-5 with TRBJ2-7; 8 positions match TRBD1. After removal of 5 bases from V and 5 bases from J, the junction contained 11 bases not matched to a gene. Per the germline V gene, CDR1 is MNHEY and CDR2 is SVGAGI. The CDR3 totals 15 residues. DNA of the CDR3: TGTGCCAGCAGTACAACCGGGACAGGTGCCCACGAGCAGTACTTC. It codes for CASSTTGTGAHEQYF.